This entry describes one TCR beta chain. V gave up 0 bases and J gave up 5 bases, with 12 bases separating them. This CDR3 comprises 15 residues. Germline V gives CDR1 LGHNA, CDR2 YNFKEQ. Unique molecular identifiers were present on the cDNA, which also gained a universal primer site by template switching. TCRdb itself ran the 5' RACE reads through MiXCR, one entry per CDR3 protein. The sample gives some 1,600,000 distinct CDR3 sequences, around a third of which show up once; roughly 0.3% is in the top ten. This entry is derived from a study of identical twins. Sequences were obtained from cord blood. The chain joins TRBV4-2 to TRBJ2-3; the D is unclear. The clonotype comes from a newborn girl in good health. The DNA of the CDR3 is TGTGCCAGCAGCCAAGAGATGGGAACGAGAGATACGCAGTATTTT. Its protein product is CASSQEMGTRDTQYF.